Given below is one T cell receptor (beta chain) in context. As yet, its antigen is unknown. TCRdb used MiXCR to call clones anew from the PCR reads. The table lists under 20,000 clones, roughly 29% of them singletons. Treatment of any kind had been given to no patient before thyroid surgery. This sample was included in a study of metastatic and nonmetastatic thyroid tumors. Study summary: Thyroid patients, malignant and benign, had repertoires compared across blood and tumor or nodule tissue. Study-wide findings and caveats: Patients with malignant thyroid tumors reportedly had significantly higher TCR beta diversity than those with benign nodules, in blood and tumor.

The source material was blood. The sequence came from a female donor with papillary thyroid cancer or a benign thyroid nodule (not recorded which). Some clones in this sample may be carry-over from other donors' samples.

The CDR3 DNA sequence: TGCAGTGCTAGAGTCGGGAGTAACAATGAGCAGTTCTTC. This gives the protein CSARVGSNNEQFF. The chain joins TRBV20-1 to TRBJ2-1, with D possibly matching TRBD2 (6 bases). This CDR3 has 13 amino acids. V shed 1 base and J shed 5 bases, with 9 bases lying between them. The germline gives CDR1 DFQATT, CDR2 SNEGSKA (reference sequence).